One sample yielded the 25 T cell receptor beta chains listed below, sequenced in a study of blood T cell repertoires in COVID-19. Repertoires were generated with immunoSEQ multiplex PCR, while TCRdb's copy carries only in-frame clones and drops some. This sample yields about 150,000 clones, of which approximately 85% are seen a single time; 0.63% belongs to the top ten. The sample taken for sequencing was peripheral blood. The receptor set was obtained from a man between 60 and 70 years old with COVID-19, enrolled during active disease.

The gene calls are TRBV2 and TRBJ1-2, with D tentatively TRBD1 (6 bases). Germline CDR1 SNHLY, CDR2 FYNNEI. Trimming took off 10 bases at V and 0 bases at J, with 18 bases between the two ends. The length of the CDR3 is 15 residues. The DNA for the CDR3 is TGTGCCACCATAAAACAGACAGGACCTAACTATGGCTACACCTTC. It translates to CATIKQTGPNYGYTF.

The J gene is TRBJ2-5, the V gene TRBV30, with D uncertain. This CDR3 contains 15 residues. Germline V gene data show CDR1 as GTSNPN and CDR2 as SVGIG (reference sequence). Trimming removed 2 bases from V and 2 bases from J, with 15 bases in between. CDR3 loop: CAWSPMGNGQETQYF. The CDR3 nucleotides are TGTGCCTGGAGTCCGATGGGCAACGGACAAGAGACCCAGTACTTC.

This chain links TRBV18 with TRBJ1-1; maybe TRBD1 (6 bases). Trimming took off 6 bases at V and 2 bases at J, with 13 bases between the two ends. CDR1 and CDR2 from the germline V gene are KGHSH and LQKENI. The CDR3 has 14 residues. CDR3 protein: CASSPQGQNTEAFF. The DNA of the CDR3 is TGTGCCAGCTCGCCCCAGGGACAAAACACTGAAGCTTTCTTT.

The chain carries TRBV7-9 and TRBJ2-4, with a weak D call TRBD1 (6 bases). The ends were cut back, 6 bases at V and 7 bases at J, with 10 bases in the middle. The CDR3 contains 12 residues. Germline assignment: CDR1 SEHNR and CDR2 FQNEAQ (reference sequence). The CDR3 reads CASRDTGNIQYF. CDR3 coding DNA: TGTGCCAGCAGGGATACAGGGAACATTCAGTACTTC.

V is TRBV5-1 and J is TRBJ2-7, with 13 nucleotides matching TRBD2. V was clipped by 3 bases and J by 0 bases; unmatched bases: 6. Looked up from germline, CDR1 is SGHRS and CDR2 is YFSETQ. CDR3 length: 17 amino acids. CDR3 bases: TGCGCCAGCAGCTCCCGGACTAGCGGGGGAAGCTCCTACGAGCAGTACTTC. This encodes CASSSRTSGGSSYEQYF.

This clone was counted once. The chain recombines TRBV18 with TRBJ2-5; the match to TRBD1 covers 7 bases. Germline assignment: CDR1 KGHSH and CDR2 LQKENI. Germline trimming cut 5 bases from V and 2 bases from J; bases unmatched to any gene: 2. CDR3 size: 13 residues. CDR3 region: CASSMGQQETQYF. CDR3 bases: TGTGCCAGCTCAATGGGACAGCAAGAGACCCAGTACTTC. Filled out from reference TRBV18 and TRBJ2-5, the complete variable domain reads NAGVMQNPRHLVRRRGQEARLRCSPMKGHSHVYWYRQLPEEGLKFMVYLQKENIIDESGMPKERFSAEFPKEGPSILRIQQVVRGDSAAYFCASSMGQQETQYFGPGTRLLVL.

This chain connects TRBV4-3 to TRBJ2-2; D is uncertain. Trimming removed 0 bases at V and 1 base at J, with 6 bases between. Germline loops: CDR1 LGHNA, CDR2 YSLEER. CDR3 length: 15 residues. The CDR3 DNA reads as TGCGCCAGCAGCCAAGATTACAGGAACACCGGGGAGCTGTTTTTT. Encoded protein: CASSQDYRNTGELFF.

The V call is TRBV24-1, the J call TRBJ2-3; D unclear. This CDR3 region has 14 residues. V lost 5 bases and J lost 0, with 8 bases in between. In germline, CDR1 is KGHDR, CDR2 SFDVKD. CDR3 in DNA: TGTGCCACCAGTGGGCTGCAAAGCACAGATACGCAGTATTTT. As protein: CATSGLQSTDTQYF.

The chain recombines TRBV14 with TRBJ2-1; TRBD2 is a possible D gene (5 bases). Germline assignment: CDR1 SGHDN and CDR2 FVKESK. The CDR3 totals 14 residues. V dropped 1 base and J dropped 10 bases, with 14 bases sitting between them. The CDR3 sequence: CASSQGLEGREQFF. CDR3 nucleotides: TGTGCCAGCAGCCAAGGGCTAGAGGGTCGGGAGCAGTTCTTC.

Only one count was recorded for this clone. The rearrangement links TRBV4-3 to TRBJ1-1; D unresolved. The length of the CDR3 is 14 residues. Germline loops: CDR1 LGHNA, CDR2 YSLEER. Deletions cut 4 bases from V and 3 bases from J, with 12 bases between. The CDR3 reads CASSPSWRDTEAFF. DNA of the CDR3: TGCGCCAGCAGCCCGAGTTGGAGGGACACTGAAGCTTTCTTT.

The chain combines TRBV6-5 with TRBJ2-1; possible D gene TRBD2, 5 bases. Germline CDR1 is MNHEY and CDR2 is SVGAGI. Between the trimmed V and J ends, which lost 3 bases and 6 bases, there was a span of 12 bases. The CDR3 contains 14 residues. The CDR3 coding sequence is TGTGCCAGCAGTTATGACCTCCGGGGCAATGAGCAGTTCTTC. The encoded protein is CASSYDLRGNEQFF.

This rearrangement joins TRBV19 to TRBJ2-1, with TRBD2 identical over 12 bases. The CDR3 contains 15 residues. The trim removed 8 bases at V and 3 bases at J, leaving 5 bases unmatched. Germline-derived CDR1 and CDR2 are LNHDA and SQIVND (reference sequence). The CDR3 DNA follows: TGTGCCAGTCGCCTGACTAGCGGGAGCTACAATGAGCAGTTCTTC. Its translation: CASRLTSGSYNEQFF. Drawing the rest from reference TRBV19 and TRBJ2-1, the complete variable domain is DGGITQSPKYLFRKEGQNVTLSCEQNLNHDAMYWYRQDPGQGLRLIYYSQIVNDFQKGDIAEGYSVSREKKESFPLTVTSAQKNPTAFYLCASRLTSGSYNEQFFGPGTRLTVL.

The chain carries TRBV19 and TRBJ1-1, with 7 bases lining up with TRBD1. This CDR3 is 14 amino acids long. Trimming removed 5 bases from V and 5 bases from J; junction bases left unmatched: 8. Germline V gene lookup returns CDR1 LNHDA and CDR2 SQIVND (reference sequence). CDR3 loop: CASSRQGAATEAFF. As DNA, the CDR3 is TGTGCCAGTAGTCGACAGGGAGCGGCTACTGAAGCTTTCTTT.

A few counts support this clone. The CDR3 reads CASSDRAGGANTGELFF. CDR3 sequence (DNA): TGTGCCAGCAGCGACCGCGCGGGGGGAGCGAACACCGGGGAGCTGTTTTTT. The rearrangement joins TRBV14 to TRBJ2-2; 8 bases agree with TRBD2. CDR3 length equals 17 residues. Germline values: CDR1 SGHDN, CDR2 FVKESK. J gave up 0 bases and V 5 bases, and 8 bases lay outside the gene matches.

The chain links TRBV30 to TRBJ1-6; D perhaps matches TRBD1 (5 bases). V gave up 5 bases and J gave up 6 bases, with 11 bases separating them. Looked up from germline, CDR1 is GTSNPN and CDR2 is SVGIG (reference sequence). CDR3 length equals 13 residues. Here the CDR3 reads CAWQGGGNSPLHF. DNA of the CDR3: TGTGCCTGGCAGGGAGGTGGTAATTCACCCCTCCACTTT.

This chain links TRBV3-1 (or the pseudogene TRBV3-2) with TRBJ2-5; 7 bases are a match to TRBD1. The V segment lost 4 bases and the J segment 4 bases; nucleotides outside the gene matches: 15. The CDR3 length is 17 residues. Germline CDR1 is LGHDT and CDR2 is YNNKEL (reference sequence). CDR3 sequence: CASSPLTGTVGVETQYF. The CDR3 coding sequence is TGTGCCAGCAGCCCTCTTACCGGGACAGTCGGGGTAGAGACCCAGTACTTC.

This clone was counted between two and nine times. The gene calls are TRBV14 and TRBJ2-5; tentatively, D is TRBD2 (6 bases). V lost 3 bases and J lost 2, with 7 bases in between. The CDR3 runs 13 residues. Germline V CDR1 and CDR2: SGHDN, FVKESK. The CDR3 spells CASSQGGQETQYF. DNA for the CDR3: TGTGCCAGCAGCCAGGGAGGACAAGAGACCCAGTACTTC.

The chain employs TRBV6-2 or TRBV6-3 and TRBJ2-7, with 10 nucleotides matching TRBD2. Germline assignment: CDR1 MNHEY and CDR2 SVGEGT. The CDR3 extends over 15 amino acids. V lost 6 bases, J lost 0 bases, and 5 bases stayed unmatched. CDR3 nucleotides: TGTGCCAGCAGCGACGGGACTAGCGTCTCCTACGAGCAGTACTTC. This sequence encodes CASSDGTSVSYEQYF.

This rearrangement joins TRBV7-6 to TRBJ2-1, with 14 positions matching TRBD2. The CDR3 runs 17 residues. J was trimmed by 15 bases and V by 1 base; bases with no gene match: 14. Germline CDR1 SGHVS, CDR2 FNYEAQ. CDR3 DNA: TGTGCCAGCAGCTTAGTGTCAGGGGGACTAGCGGGAGCCTCTTTGTTCTTC. This codes for CASSLVSGGLAGASLFF.

This clone was seen more than once but under ten times. V is TRBV2 and J is TRBJ1-2, with 10 bases aligning to TRBD1. The CDR3 is 13 residues long. Germline CDR1 and CDR2: SNHLY and FYNNEI. V dropped 8 bases and J dropped 7; count of bases not matched to a gene: 7. The CDR3 nucleotides are TGTGCCAGCTCGACAGGGGGCAAGGGTGGCTACACCTTC. This sequence encodes CASSTGGKGGYTF.

The chain links TRBV6-1 to TRBJ2-2; 10 bases align to TRBD2. The ends lost 4 bases at V and 0 bases at J; junction bases unmatched: 8. Germline lookup yields CDR1 MNHNS and CDR2 SASEGT. This CDR3 contains 18 residues. The CDR3 DNA follows: TGTGCCAGCAGTGCAAGGCTAGCGGGGGTCGCGAACACCGGGGAGCTGTTTTTT. Amino acids: CASSARLAGVANTGELFF.

J is TRBJ1-3 and V is TRBV25-1; D is perhaps TRBD1 (5 bases). V lost 3 bases and J 0 bases, leaving 12 bases between the germline ends. The CDR3 totals 16 residues. Germline V gives CDR1 MGHDK, CDR2 SYGVNS. The CDR3 DNA sequence: TGTGCCAGCAGTGAGTTAGACAGTAACTCTGGAAACACCATATATTTT. Translating it yields CASSELDSNSGNTIYF.

The chain couples TRBV2 to TRBJ1-1; possible D gene TRBD1, 5 bases. The V and J ends lost 9 bases and 1 base respectively, with 18 bases between them. This CDR3 has 15 residues. Germline V gives CDR1 SNHLY, CDR2 FYNNEI. This chain's CDR3 is CASHGRDLRNTEAFF. Here the CDR3 DNA reads TGTGCCAGTCATGGCCGGGACTTAAGGAACACTGAAGCTTTCTTT.

The chain joins TRBV5-1 to TRBJ2-1; TRBD1 matches at 7 bases. The CDR3 covers 15 residues. Germline CDR1 and CDR2: SGHRS and YFSETQ. V shed 3 bases and J 7 bases; nucleotides not matched to a gene: 10. CDR3 bases: TGCGCCAGCAGCTATCAGTTAACGACAGGGAATGAGCAGTTCTTC. Translated, it gives CASSYQLTTGNEQFF.

V usage is TRBV28 and J usage is TRBJ2-2, with TRBD2 identical over 10 bases. Germline loops: CDR1 MDHEN, CDR2 SYDVKM. The CDR3 has 14 amino acids. With V trimmed by 8 bases and J by 5 bases, 5 bases remained unmatched. The chain's CDR3 is CASGAGGPTGELFF. The CDR3 nucleotides read TGTGCCAGCGGAGCGGGGGGGCCAACCGGGGAGCTGTTTTTT.